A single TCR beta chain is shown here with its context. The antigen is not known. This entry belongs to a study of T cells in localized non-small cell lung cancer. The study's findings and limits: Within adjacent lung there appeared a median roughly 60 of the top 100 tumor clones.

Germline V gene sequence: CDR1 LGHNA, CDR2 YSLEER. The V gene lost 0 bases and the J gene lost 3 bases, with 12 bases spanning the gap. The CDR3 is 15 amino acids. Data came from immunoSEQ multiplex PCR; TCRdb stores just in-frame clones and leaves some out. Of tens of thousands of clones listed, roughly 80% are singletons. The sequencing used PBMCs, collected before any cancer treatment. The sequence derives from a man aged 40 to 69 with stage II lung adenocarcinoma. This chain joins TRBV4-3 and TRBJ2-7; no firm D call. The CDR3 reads CASSQDLGRRYEQYF. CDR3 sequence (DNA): TGCGCCAGCAGCCAAGATCTGGGCAGGCGCTACGAGCAGTACTTC.